This is a list of T cell receptor beta chains from one sample in a study of CD8+CD57+ T cells in acquired aplastic anemia. One entry per CDR3 protein, called by TCRdb with MiXCR from the reads. This sample has around 150,000 distinct CDR3 sequences, with 40% to 60% found just once. Sequenced material: sorted CD4+, CD8+, or CD8+CD57+ T cells (not recorded which) from PBMCs. The receptors stem from a human donor with aplastic anemia. The CDR3 runs from the conserved cysteine through the conserved F or W. The order of the fields is V gene, clone size, D gene, J gene, CDR3 DNA, CDR3 protein. D genes are given only for firm matches. Clone size is given for some rows only: seen once, a few or many times, or a class if the clone is expanded.

TRBV7-9	few	NA	TRBJ2-7	TGTGCCAGCAGCTTAAGTAGCAGGGGACGATCCTACGAGCAGTACTTC	CASSLSSRGRSYEQYF
TRBV20-1	many	NA	TRBJ2-2	TGCAGTGCTAGAGATCTTACCGGGGAGCTGTTTTTT	CSARDLTGELFF
TRBV2	NA	TRBD2	TRBJ2-2	TGTGCCAGCAGTGAGGGTAGCGGGAGGGCGAACACCGGGGAGCTGTTTTTT	CASSEGSGRANTGELFF
TRBV10-3	NA	TRBD1	TRBJ2-7	TGTGCCATCAGTGGGACAGGAGGAAACGAGCAGTACTTC	CAISGTGGNEQYF
TRBV20-1	NA	TRBD2	TRBJ2-7	TGCAGTGCTAGGGTCCCGGGACTAGGAACCTACGAGCAGTACTTC	CSARVPGLGTYEQYF
TRBV14	many	NA	TRBJ1-2	TGTGCCAGCAGCCCCGTATCGGGAGGGGAATATGGCTACACCTTC	CASSPVSGGEYGYTF
TRBV5-5	many	NA	TRBJ1-2	TGTGCCAGCAGCTTGCCCTGGGGCCCCCCATATGGCTACACCTTC	CASSLPWGPPYGYTF
TRBV29-1	NA	NA	TRBJ2-2	TGCAGCGCTGCGGGTTGGAACGGGGAGCTGTTTTTT	CSAAGWNGELFF
TRBV10-3	NA	NA	TRBJ2-2	TGTGCCATCAGTGAGTCGTATGGGGAGCTGTTTTTT	CAISESYGELFF
TRBV20-1	once	NA	TRBJ1-2	TGCAGTGCTCCCAAGGTAGATGGCTACACCTTC	CSAPKVDGYTF
TRBV19	NA	NA	TRBJ2-5	TGTGCCAGTAGTATAGCCGGGGCAGGGCAGCTTCGGGAGACCCAGTACTTC	CASSIAGAGQLRETQYF
TRBV7-9	once	NA	TRBJ2-2	TGTGCCAGCAACCGTCATTCCGGGGAGCTGTTTTTT	CASNRHSGELFF
TRBV11-3	many	NA	TRBJ2-7	TGTGCCAGCAGCTTAAGATCCAGCTACGAGCAGTACTTC	CASSLRSSYEQYF
TRBV7-9	NA	NA	TRBJ2-7	TGTGCCAGCAGCTTAGAGGGTAGGGGCGAGCAGTACTTC	CASSLEGRGEQYF
TRBV20-1	NA	NA	TRBJ2-1	TGCAGTGCTCAGAAGGGGAATGAGCAGTTCTTC	CSAQKGNEQFF
TRBV24-1	NA	NA	TRBJ1-4	TGTGCCACCAGTGATTCGGCTACGGAAAAACTGTTTTTT	CATSDSATEKLFF
TRBV24-1	once	TRBD1	TRBJ1-5	TGTGCCACCAGTGACGACAGGGCAGATCAGCCCCAGCATTTT	CATSDDRADQPQHF
TRBV7-6	few	NA	TRBJ2-7	TGTGCCAGCAGCTTCGGCAGGGGCAGGGACGAGCAGTACTTC	CASSFGRGRDEQYF
TRBV9	many	TRBD1	TRBJ2-5	TGTGCCAGCAGCGTAGGAGTCGGGGGACAGGGCACCTCCGGGGAGACCCAGTACTTC	CASSVGVGGQGTSGETQYF
TRBV4-1	NA	NA	TRBJ2-7	TGCGCCAGCAGCCCCTGGGCTGGTTCCTACGAGCAGTACTTC	CASSPWAGSYEQYF
TRBV7-2	many	NA	TRBJ2-5	TGTGCCAGCAGCGCCGCAGGGTGGGTAGCGGACCAAGAGACCCAGTACTTC	CASSAAGWVADQETQYF
TRBV7-9	many	NA	TRBJ2-1	TGTGCCAGCACCCGACTGAATGAGCAGTTCTTC	CASTRLNEQFF
TRBV5-1	many	TRBD2	TRBJ2-5	TGCGCCAGCAGCTTGGAACTAGCGGCCCAAGAGACCCAGTACTTC	CASSLELAAQETQYF
TRBV7-6	many	TRBD1	TRBJ2-7	TGTGCCAGCAGCCCCGGGACAGCAACCTACGAGCAGTACTTC	CASSPGTATYEQYF
TRBV24-1	many	TRBD2	TRBJ2-5	TGTGCCACCAGTGACCCCGGGAGGGAGACACAAGAGACCCAGTACTTC	CATSDPGRETQETQYF
TRBV9	once	TRBD2	TRBJ2-1	TGTGCCAGCTCTCGTAGCGGGGGGGCAGGTAAGCAGTTCTTC	CASSRSGGAGKQFF